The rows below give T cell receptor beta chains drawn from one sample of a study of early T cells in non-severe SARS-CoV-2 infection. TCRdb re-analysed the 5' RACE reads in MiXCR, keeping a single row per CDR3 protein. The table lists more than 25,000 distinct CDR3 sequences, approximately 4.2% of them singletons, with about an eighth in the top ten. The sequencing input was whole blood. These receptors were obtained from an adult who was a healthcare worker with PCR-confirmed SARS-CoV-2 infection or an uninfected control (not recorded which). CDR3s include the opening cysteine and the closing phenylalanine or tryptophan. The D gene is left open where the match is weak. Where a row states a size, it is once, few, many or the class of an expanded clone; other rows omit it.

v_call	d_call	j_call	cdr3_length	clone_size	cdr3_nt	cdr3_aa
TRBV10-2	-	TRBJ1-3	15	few	TGCGCCAGCAGTGATCGCAGCTTATCTGGAAACACCATATATTTT	CASSDRSLSGNTIYF
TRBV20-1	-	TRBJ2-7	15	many	TGCAGTGCTAGAGCGCTCTTGGAGCCAAATGACGAGCAGTACTTC	CSARALLEPNDEQYF
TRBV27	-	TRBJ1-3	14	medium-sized	TGTGCCAGCAGTCCTACAACTGCGCGAAACACCATATATTTT	CASSPTTARNTIYF
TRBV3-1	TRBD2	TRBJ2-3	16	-	TGTGCCAGCAGCCCTGCCAGGACTAGCGTTGGAGATACGCAGTATTTT	CASSPARTSVGDTQYF
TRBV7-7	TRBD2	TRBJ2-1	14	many	TGTGCCAGCAGCTTGCTAGCGGGAGAGGGTGAGCAGTTCTTC	CASSLLAGEGEQFF
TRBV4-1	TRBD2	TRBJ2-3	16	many	TGCGCCAGCAGATGGGGGGCGGGAGGGCAATCAGATACGCAGTATTTT	CASRWGAGGQSDTQYF
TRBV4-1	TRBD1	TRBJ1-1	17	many	TGCGCCAGCAGCCACGCGGGGACAGGGGGATTCAACACTGAAGCTTTCTTT	CASSHAGTGGFNTEAFF
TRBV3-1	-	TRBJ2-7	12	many	TGTGCCAGCAGCCAGACTCGAGGGACTGTCTACTTC	CASSQTRGTVYF
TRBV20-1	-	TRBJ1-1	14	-	TGCAGTGTTGTAAGGCCGGGGGCGAGGACTGAAGCTTTCTTT	CSVVRPGARTEAFF
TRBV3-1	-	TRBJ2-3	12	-	TGTGCCAGCAGCCATCAGCCAGATACGCAGTATTTT	CASSHQPDTQYF
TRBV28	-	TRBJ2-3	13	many	TGTGCCAGCAGTGTCTTGGGGTCGGGTACGCAGTATTTT	CASSVLGSGTQYF